Following are 29 T cell receptor beta chains from one sample sequenced in a study of blood T cells in healthy people across ages. The use of a sample-barcoded 5' primer and a J-beta primer mix characterized a second PCR of about 6 to 11 cycles. TCRdb ran MiXCR on the 5' RACE reads and lists one entry per CDR3 protein. The repertoire holds approximately 700,000 distinct CDR3 sequences, with roughly 32% as singletons. Sequenced input: blood. The origin of the receptors is a woman older than 75 in good health.

This clonotype has at least ten counts. V gene TRBV2 combines with J gene TRBJ2-7; 11 bases agree with TRBD1. CDR3 size: 15 residues. The V and J ends lost 5 bases and 6 bases, in that order; junction bases with no gene match: 9. CDR1 is SNHLY and CDR2 is FYNNEI in the germline V gene. CDR3 coding DNA: TGTGCCAGCAGTCCACCGGGACAGGGGGTTTCCGAGCAGTACTTC. The encoded protein is CASSPPGQGVSEQYF.

This clonotype has ten or more counts. The genes are TRBV20-1 and TRBJ2-3; D not resolved. The CDR3 contains 13 residues. V lost 6 bases and J 9 bases, leaving 19 bases between the germline ends. Per germline, CDR1 DFQATT and CDR2 SNEGSKA (reference sequence). In DNA form, the CDR3 reads TGCAGTGCCCCCCTTTTGGGCGAAGGGACGCAGTATTTT. Translated: CSAPLLGEGTQYF.

This clonotype was picked up a small number of times. This chain uses TRBV3-1 with TRBJ1-1, with 8 bases that match TRBD1. V shed 4 bases, J shed 4 bases, and the junction held 11 bases outside the gene matches. Looked up from germline, CDR1 is LGHDT and CDR2 is YNNKEL (reference sequence). The CDR3 runs 16 residues. The DNA of the CDR3 is TGTGCCAGCAGCCGCCAACGGACAGGGTTAGGCACTGAAGCTTTCTTT. Its translation: CASSRQRTGLGTEAFF.

This clonotype was seen at least ten times. This chain uses TRBV27 with TRBJ2-6, with no clear D. This CDR3 region has 14 residues. V was clipped by 5 bases and J by 4 bases, with 9 bases between them. Germline assignment: CDR1 MNHEY and CDR2 SMNVEV (reference sequence). The chain's CDR3 is CASSETSGANVLTF. DNA for the CDR3: TGTGCCAGCAGTGAAACCTCAGGGGCCAACGTCCTGACTTTC.

This clonotype has a count of ten or more. The CDR3 is CSARDPAGGKDTQYF. The CDR3 DNA reads as TGCAGTGCTAGAGATCCGGCAGGGGGGAAAGATACGCAGTATTTT. The gene calls are TRBV20-1 and TRBJ2-3; TRBD1 might be the D (7 bases). The germline V gene encodes CDR1 DFQATT and CDR2 SNEGSKA (reference sequence). CDR3 size: 15 residues. The V end lost 0 bases, the J end lost 5 bases, and 15 bases lay between the germline ends.

Remarks on this clonotype: A read error may be the cause here, since a much bigger clone is one base away. V and J are TRBV3-1 and TRBJ2-3; no clear D gene. Germline values: CDR1 LGHDT, CDR2 YNNKEL (reference sequence). Trimming cost V 4 bases and J 6 bases, with 11 bases left between them. The CDR3 length is 13 residues. CDR3: CASSREGQDTQYF. DNA for the CDR3: TGTGCCAGCAGCCGAGAAGGGCAGGATACGCAGTATTTT.

In this sample, this clonotype turned up many times. This sequence joins TRBV5-1 and TRBJ2-1; 9 nucleotides line up with TRBD2. The CDR3 has 15 residues. The V segment lost 1 base and the J segment 1 base; nucleotides outside the gene matches: 0. Germline V gives CDR1 SGHRS, CDR2 YFSETQ. CDR3 residues: CASSLTSGSYNEQFF. For the CDR3, the DNA is TGCGCCAGCAGCTTGACTAGCGGGTCCTACAATGAGCAGTTCTTC.

This clonotype was counted only a few times. Being one base from a much bigger clone, this may be a read error. The genes are TRBV29-1 and TRBJ2-1; 7 bases are shared with TRBD1. Matching the DNA end better, TRBJ2-7 makes the J call doubtful. The CDR3 is made up of 17 amino acids. CDR1 and CDR2 (germline): SQVTM, ANQGSEA. The chain's CDR3 is CSVGPRGPSQGPNEQYF. In nucleotides, the CDR3 is TGCAGCGTTGGACCTAGGGGGCCTTCCCAAGGTCCCAATGAGCAGTACTTC.

The sample holds many counts of this clonotype. The chain couples TRBV6-5 to TRBJ1-2, with D unclear. The V end lost 7 bases, the J end lost 0 bases, and 12 bases lay between the germline ends. The CDR3 consists of 14 residues. The germline V gene has CDR1 MNHEY and CDR2 SVGAGI. CDR3 sequence (DNA): TGTGCCAGCACCCTAGGAGCATCTAACTATGGCTACACCTTC. Protein sequence: CASTLGASNYGYTF.

The V call is TRBV4-1, the J call TRBJ2-1, with 10 bases fitting TRBD2. From germline, CDR1 is MGHRA and CDR2 YSYEKL. The trim removed 0 bases at V and 8 bases at J, leaving 16 bases unmatched. The CDR3 extends over 19 amino acids. CDR3 region: CASSQDWGASGSRWDEQFF. The CDR3 bases are TGCGCCAGCAGCCAAGATTGGGGGGCTAGCGGGAGCAGGTGGGATGAGCAGTTCTTC.

Worth noting for this clonotype: It may be a read error: a sequence one base away is much more abundant. This sequence joins TRBV7-2 and TRBJ2-7; D gene unclear. Per germline, CDR1 SGHTA and CDR2 FQGNSA. Trimming left V 0 bases short and J 10 bases short, with 13 bases between. The CDR3 totals 13 residues. Here the CDR3 DNA reads TGTGCCAGCAGCTTAGCGGAGTTTATAGTTCAGTACTTC. This codes for CASSLAEFIVQYF.

This clonotype was observed at least ten times. The chain links TRBV5-1 to TRBJ2-5; the match to TRBD1 covers 7 bases. The CDR3 length is 14 residues. The junction had 6 bases not matched to a gene; V was cut back by 2 bases and J by 5 bases. Germline CDR1 is SGHRS and CDR2 is YFSETQ. CDR3 nucleotide sequence: TGCGCCAGCAGCTTTACCGACAGGGAGGAGACCCAGTACTTC. Its translation: CASSFTDREETQYF.

Many counts were recorded for this clonotype. The V gene is TRBV20-1, the J gene TRBJ1-2; no clear D. Trimming cost V 0 bases and J 9 bases, with 11 bases left between them. Germline assignment: CDR1 DFQATT and CDR2 SNEGSKA (reference sequence). CDR3 length: 12 residues. In DNA, the CDR3 is TGCAGTGCTAGAGACGGACCCACCCGCTACACCTTC. It yields the protein CSARDGPTRYTF.

Concerning this clonotype: A read error may explain this, as a much larger clone is one base away. The V and J genes are TRBV20-1 and TRBJ2-1; unclear D gene. The last part of the DNA fits TRBJ2-7 better; the J call may be wrong. The CDR3 is made up of 14 amino acids. Germline CDR1 reads DFQATT; CDR2 reads SNEGSKA (reference sequence). The CDR3 protein is CSASEYSMYNEQYF. DNA for the CDR3: TGCAGTGCTAGCGAGTACTCCATGTACAATGAGCAGTACTTC.

To note about this clonotype: Since a much larger clone is just one base distant, this may be a read error. The chain uses TRBV9 and TRBJ2-1; D possibly corresponds to TRBD2 (7 bases). Trimming pared 0 bases from V and 10 bases from J, leaving 17 bases between. In germline, CDR1 is SGDLS, CDR2 YYNGEE. The CDR3 has 15 amino acids. The CDR3 DNA reads as TGTGCCAGCAGCGTAGAGGGGGGGTTTAGGAAGGAGCAGTTCTTC. Translated, it gives CASSVEGGFRKEQFF.

The genes are TRBV6-2 or TRBV6-3 and TRBJ2-1; D perhaps matches TRBD1 (6 bases). Per germline, CDR1 MNHEY and CDR2 SVGEGT. The length of the CDR3 is 14 residues. The V end was cut by 5 bases, the J end by 0 bases, with 8 bases between. CDR3 amino acids: CASSGDNSYNEQFF. CDR3 coding DNA: TGTGCCAGCAGTGGGGACAACTCCTACAATGAGCAGTTCTTC.

This chain connects TRBV7-2 to TRBJ2-7; 9 positions agree with TRBD2. Germline CDR1 SGHTA, CDR2 FQGNSA. The ends lost 4 bases at V and 4 bases at J; junction bases unmatched: 8. This CDR3 is 15 amino acids long. The CDR3 spells CASSWSSGMLYEQYF. CDR3 DNA sequence: TGTGCCAGCAGCTGGTCTAGCGGGATGTTGTACGAGCAGTACTTC.

This clonotype was counted a single time. CDR3 nucleotide sequence: TGTGCCAGCAGTCGGCAGCTGTACAATGAGCAGTACTTC. Translation gives CASSRQLYNEQYF. The V gene is TRBV27, the J gene TRBJ2-5; D gene ambiguous. V shed 5 bases and J shed 11 bases, with 18 bases lying between them. From germline, CDR1 is MNHEY and CDR2 SMNVEV (reference sequence). The CDR3 extends over 13 amino acids.

This clonotype was detected many times. The rearrangement joins TRBV6-2 or TRBV6-3 to TRBJ2-3; perhaps D is TRBD1 or TRBD2 (5 bases each). The CDR3 length is 15 residues. With 7 bases removed from V and 6 bases from J, the gap between germline ends came to 20 bases. From germline, CDR1 is MNHEY and CDR2 SVGEGT. The CDR3: CASNTRGPSGDTQYF. CDR3 DNA: TGTGCCAGCAACACAAGGGGACCCAGTGGGGATACGCAGTATTTT.

This clonotype occurred many times. The chain joins TRBV20-1 to TRBJ1-2; D is uncertain. Between the trimmed V and J ends, which lost 5 bases and 6 bases, there was a span of 7 bases. The CDR3 contains 10 residues. Per the germline V gene, CDR1 is DFQATT and CDR2 is SNEGSKA (reference sequence). The CDR3 is CSAHDNGYTF. The CDR3 DNA reads TGCAGTGCTCATGACAATGGCTACACCTTC.

The chain employs TRBV7-3 and TRBJ1-2; perhaps TRBD1 as D (6 bases). The V and J ends lost 5 bases and 6 bases respectively, with 13 bases between them. Germline V gene data show CDR1 as SGHTA and CDR2 as FQGTGA. The CDR3 spans 13 residues. The CDR3 coding sequence is TGTGCCAGCAGCCTACACCGGACAGATGGCTACACCTTC. Encoded protein: CASSLHRTDGYTF.

The chain employs TRBV15 and TRBJ1-1, with D possibly matching TRBD1 (5 bases). Trimming removed 0 bases at V and 1 base at J, with 9 bases between. The CDR3 consists of 15 residues. From germline, CDR1 is LNHNV and CDR2 YYDKDF (reference sequence). Here the CDR3 reads CATSRDNRKNTEAFF. The CDR3 DNA is TGTGCCACCAGCAGAGACAACAGGAAGAACACTGAAGCTTTCTTT.

This clonotype showed up many times. The V call is TRBV6-2 or TRBV6-3, the J call TRBJ2-3; TRBD2 aligns across 15 bases. Germline CDR1 and CDR2: MNHEY and SVGEGT. CDR3 length equals 16 residues. V shed 4 bases and J 5 bases; nucleotides not matched to a gene: 4. Here the CDR3 reads CASSLGLAGGVDTQYF. CDR3 DNA sequence: TGTGCCAGCAGTTTGGGACTAGCGGGGGGAGTAGATACGCAGTATTTT.

This clonotype was detected many times. A read error may explain this, as a much larger clone is one base away. This chain links TRBV3-1 with TRBJ2-1, with 9 nucleotides matching TRBD2. Germline loops: CDR1 LGHDT, CDR2 YNNKEL (reference sequence). CDR3 size: 16 residues. The V and J ends lost 0 bases and 10 bases, in that order; junction bases with no gene match: 10. The CDR3 loop reads CASSQDPSGACGEQFF. In DNA form, the CDR3 reads TGTGCCAGCAGCCAAGATCCTAGCGGGGCCTGTGGGGAGCAGTTCTTC.

This clonotype was counted only a few times. The J gene is TRBJ2-5, the V gene TRBV3-1; 12 nucleotides align to TRBD2. V trimming: 2 bases; J trimming: 2 bases; junction bases outside the gene matches: 6. Germline V CDR1 and CDR2: LGHDT, YNNKEL (reference sequence). The CDR3 loop spans 17 amino acids. The CDR3 sequence is CASSQRVGTSGQETQYF. The CDR3 DNA sequence: TGTGCCAGCAGCCAACGGGTAGGGACTAGCGGGCAAGAGACCCAGTACTTC.

Concerning this clonotype itself: A much larger clone lies a single base off, so this may be a read error. This chain connects TRBV10-3 to TRBJ2-1, with D possibly matching TRBD1 (7 bases). Germline lookup yields CDR1 ENHRY and CDR2 SYGVKD. Trimming stripped 6 bases from V and 4 bases from J, with 16 bases between. The CDR3 totals 15 residues. The CDR3 region is CAIRGGTVLYNEQFF. CDR3 DNA sequence: TGTGCCATCAGGGGCGGGACAGTTCTTTACAATGAGCAGTTCTTC.

Only a few counts were recorded for this clonotype. The chain uses TRBV30 and TRBJ1-1; unclear D gene. The germline V gene encodes CDR1 GTSNPN and CDR2 SVGIG (reference sequence). Deletions cut 0 bases from V and 0 bases from J, with 2 bases between. This CDR3 spans 12 amino acids. CDR3 loop: CAWSVMNTEAFF. CDR3 DNA: TGTGCCTGGAGTGTAATGAACACTGAAGCTTTCTTT.

This clonotype was counted many times. V is TRBV28 and J is TRBJ1-2, with no clear D. The V end lost 5 bases, the J end lost 2 bases, and 9 bases lay between the germline ends. The CDR3 has 13 amino acids. CDR1 is MDHEN and CDR2 is SYDVKM in the germline V gene. In DNA, the CDR3 is TGTGCCAGCAGTCCCCCCTCGAACTATGGCTACACCTTC. Protein sequence: CASSPPSNYGYTF.

At least ten counts were recorded for this clonotype. CDR3 amino acids: CASSRTSEGTDTQYF. The CDR3, as DNA: TGTGCCAGCAGTCGGACCTCCGAAGGCACAGATACGCAGTATTTT. The rearrangement joins TRBV6-5 to TRBJ2-3; D not certain. The CDR3 length is 15 residues. Germline V gene data show CDR1 as MNHEY and CDR2 as SVGAGI. Trimming left V 5 bases short and J 1 base short, with 13 bases between.